Below, one T cell receptor beta chain is given with its context. Its antigen is currently unknown. These data belong to a study of cytomegalovirus exposure and HLA in healthy donors. Study in general: Earlier results showed 120 million or so unique TCR beta sequences derived from approximately 180 million T cells. Falling in the Caucasian-associated ancestry cluster were 81% of some 400 genotyped donors. Findings of the study overall: A later analysis revealed that TCR association rates differed between HLA loci, peaking at DRB1 and bottoming out at HLA-C. Further analysis was carried out later, and it showed several of the most significant clusters appearing linked to common viral pathogens.

Both 60 Vbeta primers and 13 Jbeta primers went into the PCR. Produced via immunoSEQ multiplex PCR; TCRdb's table is partial and in-frame only. The data show nearly 200,000 clones, under 90% seen once. Germline V gene data show CDR1 as LNHDA and CDR2 as SQIVND (reference sequence). The CDR3 consists of 15 residues. Germline trimming cut 6 bases from V and 0 bases from J; bases unmatched to any gene: 3. Source material: PBMCs. The TCR comes from a boy aged 2 to 10 in good health and CMV-seronegative. J is TRBJ2-7 and V is TRBV19, with 12 bases identical to TRBD2. The CDR3 DNA reads TGTGCCAGTAGCCTACTAGCGGGGGGCTCCTACGAGCAGTACTTC. This gives the protein CASSLLAGGSYEQYF. The whole variable domain, remainder taken from reference TRBV19 and TRBJ2-7, is DGGITQSPKYLFRKEGQNVTLSCEQNLNHDAMYWYRQDPGQGLRLIYYSQIVNDFQKGDIAEGYSVSREKKESFPLTVTSAQKNPTAFYLCASSLLAGGSYEQYFGPGTRLTVT.